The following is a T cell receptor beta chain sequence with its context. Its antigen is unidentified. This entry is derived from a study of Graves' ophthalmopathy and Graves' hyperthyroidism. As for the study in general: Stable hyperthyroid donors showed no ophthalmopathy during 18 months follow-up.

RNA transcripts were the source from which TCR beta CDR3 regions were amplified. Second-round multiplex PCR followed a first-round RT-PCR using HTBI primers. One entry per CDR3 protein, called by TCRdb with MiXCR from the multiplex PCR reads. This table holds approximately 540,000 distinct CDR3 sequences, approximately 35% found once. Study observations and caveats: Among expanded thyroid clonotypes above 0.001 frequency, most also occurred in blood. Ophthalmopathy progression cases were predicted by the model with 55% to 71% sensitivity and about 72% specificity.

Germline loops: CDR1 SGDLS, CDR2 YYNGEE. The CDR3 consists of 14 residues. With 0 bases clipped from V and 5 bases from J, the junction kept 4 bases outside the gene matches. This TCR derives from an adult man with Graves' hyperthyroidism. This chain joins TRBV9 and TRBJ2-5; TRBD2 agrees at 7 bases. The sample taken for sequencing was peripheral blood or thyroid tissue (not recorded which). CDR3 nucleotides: TGTGCCAGCAGCGTAGAGAGCGGGACGGAGACCCAGTACTTC. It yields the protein CASSVESGTETQYF.